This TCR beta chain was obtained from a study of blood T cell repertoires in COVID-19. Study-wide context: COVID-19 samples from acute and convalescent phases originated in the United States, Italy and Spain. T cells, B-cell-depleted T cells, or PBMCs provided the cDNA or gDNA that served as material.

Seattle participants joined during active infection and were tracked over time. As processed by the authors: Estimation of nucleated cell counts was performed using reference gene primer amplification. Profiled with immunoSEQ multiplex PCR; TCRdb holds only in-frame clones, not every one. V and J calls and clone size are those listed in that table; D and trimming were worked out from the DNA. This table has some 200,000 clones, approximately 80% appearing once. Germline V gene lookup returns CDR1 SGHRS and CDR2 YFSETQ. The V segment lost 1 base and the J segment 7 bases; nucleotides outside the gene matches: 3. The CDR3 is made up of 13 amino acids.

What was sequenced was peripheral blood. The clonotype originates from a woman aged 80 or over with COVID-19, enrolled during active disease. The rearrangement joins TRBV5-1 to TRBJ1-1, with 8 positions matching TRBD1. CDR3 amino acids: CASSLTGQGEAFF. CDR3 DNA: TGCGCCAGCAGCTTGACCGGACAGGGTGAAGCTTTCTTT.